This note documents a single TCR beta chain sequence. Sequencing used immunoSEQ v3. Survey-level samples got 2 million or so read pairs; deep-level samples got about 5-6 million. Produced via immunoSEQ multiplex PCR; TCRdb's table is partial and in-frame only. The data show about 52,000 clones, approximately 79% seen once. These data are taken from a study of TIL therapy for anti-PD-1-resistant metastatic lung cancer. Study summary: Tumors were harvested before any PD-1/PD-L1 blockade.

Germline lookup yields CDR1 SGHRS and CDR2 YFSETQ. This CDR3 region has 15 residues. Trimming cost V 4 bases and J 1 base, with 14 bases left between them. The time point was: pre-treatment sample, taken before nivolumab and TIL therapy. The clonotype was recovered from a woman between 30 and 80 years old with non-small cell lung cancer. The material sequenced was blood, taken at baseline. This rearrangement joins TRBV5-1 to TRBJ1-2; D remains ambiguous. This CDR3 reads CASSAEGRSNYGYTF. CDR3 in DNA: TGCGCCAGCAGCGCCGAGGGTAGGAGTAACTATGGCTACACCTTC.